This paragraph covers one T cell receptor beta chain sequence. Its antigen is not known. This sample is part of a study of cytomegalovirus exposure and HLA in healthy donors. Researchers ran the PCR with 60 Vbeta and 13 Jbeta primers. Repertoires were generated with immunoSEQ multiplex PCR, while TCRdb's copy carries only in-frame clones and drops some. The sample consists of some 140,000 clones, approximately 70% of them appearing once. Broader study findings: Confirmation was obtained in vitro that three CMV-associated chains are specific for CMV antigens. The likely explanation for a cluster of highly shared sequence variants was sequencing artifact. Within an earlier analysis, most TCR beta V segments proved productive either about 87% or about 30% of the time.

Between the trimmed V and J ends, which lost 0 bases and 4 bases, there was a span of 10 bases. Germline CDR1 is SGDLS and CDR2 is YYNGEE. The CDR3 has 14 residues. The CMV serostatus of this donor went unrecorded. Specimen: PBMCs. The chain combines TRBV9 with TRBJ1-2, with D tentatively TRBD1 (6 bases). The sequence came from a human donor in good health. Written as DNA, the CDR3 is TGTGCCAGCAGCGTAGCAGGGGCCTCCTATGGCTACACCTTC. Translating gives CASSVAGASYGYTF.